This T cell receptor beta chain was identified during a study of T cells in localized non-small cell lung cancer. Libraries were prepared by immunoSEQ multiplex PCR; TCRdb keeps only in-frame clonotypes and omits some of them. The data contain about 11,000 clones, roughly four fifths of them singletons. Whole-study findings and limits: Investigators sequenced only a single tumor region, leaving heterogeneity possible.

A word on this clone: Its matching antigen is unknown.

The sequences come from peripheral blood mononuclear cells, collected before any cancer treatment. This sequence originates from a female donor aged 60 or older with stage II lung adenocarcinoma.

The CDR3 bases are TGTGCCAGCAGCCAGGGACAGTTATGGGGCTACACCTTC. It specifies CASSQGQLWGYTF. V gene TRBV11-1 combines with J gene TRBJ1-2, with 7 nucleotides matching TRBD1. The V and J ends lost 5 bases and 8 bases, in that order; junction bases with no gene match: 8. The CDR3 is 13 amino acids. Germline V lookup: CDR1 SGHAT, CDR2 FQDESV (reference sequence). The whole variable domain, filled in from reference TRBV11-1 and TRBJ1-2, reads EAEVAQSPRYKITEKSQAVAFWCDPISGHATLYWYRQILGQGPELLVQFQDESVVDDSQLPKDRFSAERLKGVDSTLKIQPAELGDSAMYLCASSQGQLWGYTFGSGTRLTVV.